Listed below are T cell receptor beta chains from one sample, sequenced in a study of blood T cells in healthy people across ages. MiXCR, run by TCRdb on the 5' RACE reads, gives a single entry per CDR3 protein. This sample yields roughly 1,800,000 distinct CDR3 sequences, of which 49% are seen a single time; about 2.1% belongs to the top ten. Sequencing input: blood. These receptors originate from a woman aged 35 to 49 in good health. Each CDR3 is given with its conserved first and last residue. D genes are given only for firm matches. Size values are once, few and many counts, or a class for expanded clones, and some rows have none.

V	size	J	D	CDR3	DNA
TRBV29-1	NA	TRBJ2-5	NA	CSGDEGRRETQYF	TGCAGCGGTGATGAGGGGCGGCGGGAGACCCAGTACTTC
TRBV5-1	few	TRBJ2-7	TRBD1	CASSLGGTGHEQYF	TGCGCCAGCAGCTTGGGAGGGACAGGGCACGAGCAGTACTTC
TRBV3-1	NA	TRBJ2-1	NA	CASSQDRNQFF	TGTGCCAGCAGCCAAGATAGGAATCAGTTCTTC
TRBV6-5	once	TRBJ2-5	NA	CASSYGVEGETQYF	TGTGCCAGCAGTTACGGCGTCGAAGGAGAGACCCAGTACTTC
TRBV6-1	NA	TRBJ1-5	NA	CASSEWGGREPQHF	TGTGCCAGCAGTGAATGGGGGGGCCGGGAGCCCCAGCATTTT
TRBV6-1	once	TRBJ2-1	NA	CASSEAGGSTISYNEQFF	TGTGCCAGCAGTGAAGCAGGGGGAAGTACTATCTCCTACAATGAGCAGTTCTTC
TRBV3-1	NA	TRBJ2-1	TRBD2	CASSQEGPIPRLAGGPVEQFF	TGTGCCAGCAGCCAAGAAGGCCCAATCCCTCGACTAGCGGGGGGGCCGGTTGAGCAGTTCTTC
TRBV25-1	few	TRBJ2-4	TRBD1	CASSGQGARIQYF	TGTGCCAGCAGCGGACAGGGGGCGCGCATTCAGTACTTC
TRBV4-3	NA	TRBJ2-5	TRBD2	CASSLETSAYQETQYF	TGCGCCAGCAGCCTGGAGACTAGCGCCTACCAAGAGACCCAGTACTTC
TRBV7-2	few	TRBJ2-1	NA	CASSLDYRNEQFF	TGTGCCAGCAGCTTGGACTACCGCAATGAGCAGTTCTTC
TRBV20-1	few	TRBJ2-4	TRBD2	CSARNPAGEQYF	TGCAGTGCTAGGAATCCCGCGGGAGAGCAGTACTTC